Each of the 7 T cell receptor beta chains below was sequenced from the same sample in a study of blood T cell repertoires in COVID-19. Only in-frame clones appear in the TCRdb table, and some are missing; sequencing was by immunoSEQ multiplex PCR. The sample has about 64,000 clones, roughly 85% seen once; the top ten hold 43%. The specimen was peripheral blood. The receptors shown here come from a woman aged 55-70 years with COVID-19, enrolled during active disease.

This clone was recorded once. The chain employs TRBV4-3 and TRBJ2-1, with TRBD2 identical over 8 bases. Germline trimming cut 4 bases from V and 2 bases from J; bases unmatched to any gene: 1. This CDR3 region has 14 residues. Germline loops: CDR1 LGHNA, CDR2 YSLEER. The CDR3 loop is CASSPGLAYNEQFF. DNA of the CDR3: TGCGCCAGCAGCCCGGGACTAGCCTACAATGAGCAGTTCTTC.

CDR3 sequence: CSASSASGTYEQYF. The CDR3 DNA is TGCAGTGCTAGTAGTGCTAGCGGTACCTACGAGCAGTACTTC. V and J are TRBV20-1 and TRBJ2-7, with 7 bases that match TRBD2. V lost 3 bases to trimming and J lost 2 bases; unmatched junction nucleotides: 7. The CDR3 is 14 amino acids. CDR1 DFQATT and CDR2 SNEGSKA come from the germline V gene (reference sequence).

The CDR3 sequence is CASSPNGRVENQPQHF. The DNA of the CDR3 is TGTGCCAGCTCACCAAACGGCAGGGTGGAGAATCAGCCCCAGCATTTT. The chain couples TRBV18 to TRBJ1-5; TRBD1 might be the D (5 bases). The CDR3 totals 16 residues. Germline values: CDR1 KGHSH, CDR2 LQKENI. Trimming left V 2 bases short and J 4 bases short, with 15 bases between. The whole variable domain, remainder taken from reference TRBV18 and TRBJ1-5, is NAGVMQNPRHLVRRRGQEARLRCSPMKGHSHVYWYRQLPEEGLKFMVYLQKENIIDESGMPKERFSAEFPKEGPSILRIQQVVRGDSAAYFCASSPNGRVENQPQHFGDGTRLSIL.

The chain carries TRBV3-1 (or the pseudogene TRBV3-2) and TRBJ1-1; D is possibly TRBD1 (5 bases). V dropped 8 bases and J dropped 4 bases, with 11 bases sitting between them. The CDR3 is 12 amino acids. Germline loops: CDR1 LGHDT, CDR2 YNNKEL (reference sequence). In DNA form, the CDR3 reads TGTGCCAGCCGTAGGGGATCCACTGAAGCTTTCTTT. It codes for CASRRGSTEAFF.

The CDR3 DNA reads as TGTGCCTTCCAGGGGGCTTCCTACGAGCAGTACTTC. Its translation: CAFQGASYEQYF. The rearrangement joins TRBV30 to TRBJ2-7; TRBD1 matches 8 bases. Germline-derived CDR1 and CDR2 are GTSNPN and SVGIG (reference sequence). V lost 7 bases and J lost 1; bases outside the gene matches: 3. CDR3 length: 12 residues.

The chain employs TRBV9 and TRBJ1-1; D call uncertain. The CDR3 loop spans 12 amino acids. CDR1 and CDR2 (germline): SGDLS, YYNGEE. Deletions cut 2 bases from V and 8 bases from J, with 10 bases between. CDR3 sequence reads: CASSVDGEEAFF. In DNA, the CDR3 is TGTGCCAGCAGCGTTGATGGGGAGGAAGCTTTCTTT.

Details on this clone: The germline gene is not matched at one end of the junction; a read error may be the cause. The chain has TRBV7-9 and TRBJ1-6; D unclear. Germline V gene sequence: CDR1 SEHNR, CDR2 FQNEAQ (reference sequence). The CDR3 is 13 amino acids. The CDR3 DNA sequence: TGTGCCAGCAGCTCGGGAGTCAAGGATATGTTGGACTTT. Amino acids: CASSSGVKDMLDF.